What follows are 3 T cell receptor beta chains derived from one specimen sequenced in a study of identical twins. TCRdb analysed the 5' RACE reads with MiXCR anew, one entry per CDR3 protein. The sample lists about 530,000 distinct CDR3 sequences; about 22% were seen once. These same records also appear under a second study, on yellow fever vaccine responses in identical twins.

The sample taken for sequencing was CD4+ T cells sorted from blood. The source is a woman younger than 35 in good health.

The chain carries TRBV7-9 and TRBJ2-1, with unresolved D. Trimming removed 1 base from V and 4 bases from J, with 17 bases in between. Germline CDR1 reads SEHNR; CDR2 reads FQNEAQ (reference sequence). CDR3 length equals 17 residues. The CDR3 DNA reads TGTGCCAGCAGCTTAGGTGGGCCTTCGACTCAGTACAATGAGCAGTTCTTC. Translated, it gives CASSLGGPSTQYNEQFF.

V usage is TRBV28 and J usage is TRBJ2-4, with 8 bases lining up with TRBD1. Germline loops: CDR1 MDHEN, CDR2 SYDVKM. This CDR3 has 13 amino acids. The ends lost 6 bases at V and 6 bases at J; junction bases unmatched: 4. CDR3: CASRMQGANIQYF. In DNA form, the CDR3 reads TGTGCCAGCAGAATGCAGGGGGCAAACATTCAGTACTTC.

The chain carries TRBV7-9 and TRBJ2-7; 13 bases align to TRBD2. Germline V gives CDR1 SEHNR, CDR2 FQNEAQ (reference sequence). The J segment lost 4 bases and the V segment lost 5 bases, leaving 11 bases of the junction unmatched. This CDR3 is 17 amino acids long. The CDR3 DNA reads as TGTGCCAGCAGCCCACTAGGACTAGCGGGAGCCATTTACGAGCAGTACTTC. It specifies CASSPLGLAGAIYEQYF.